This T cell receptor (beta chain) appears in the sequencing data of a study of spatial heterogeneity in lung cancer. The overall study: Sequenced were any available follow-up PBMC samples, which had been obtained a median of approximately 23 months after resection.

In the library, each TCR cDNA molecule bore its own unique molecular identifier. One entry per CDR3 protein results from TCRdb running MiXCR on the 5' RACE reads. The sample lists tens of thousands of distinct CDR3 sequences; around 7% were seen once. Specified time point: blood at routine non-recurrence follow-up after resection. In each case, whole RNA from tumor, nontumor lung or frozen PBMC was sequenced unsorted. The CDR3 spans 18 residues. V lost 4 bases, J lost 1 base, and 22 bases lay in between. CDR1 SGHRS and CDR2 YFSETQ come from the germline V gene. The clonotype comes from a female donor with early-stage non-small cell lung cancer. The sequences come from PBMCs, collected at follow-up. V and J are TRBV5-1 and TRBJ2-3, with D possibly being TRBD2 (5 bases). The CDR3: CASSLPNRGSPRTDTQYF. CDR3 coding DNA: TGCGCCAGCAGCCTCCCTAACCGGGGTTCACCACGCACAGATACGCAGTATTTT.